The rows below give T cell receptor beta chains drawn from one sample of a study of identical twins. TCRdb re-derived calls from the 5' RACE reads in MiXCR, one entry per CDR3 protein. The profile shows 1.5 million to 2 million distinct CDR3 sequences, roughly a third of them singletons. Specimen: cord blood. The receptors derive from a newborn girl in good health. The CDR3 runs from the conserved cysteine through the conserved F or W. The order of the fields is V gene, D gene, J gene, clone size, CDR3 DNA, CDR3 protein. The D gene is left open where the match is weak. Where a row states a size, it is once, few, many or the class of an expanded clone; other rows omit it.

>TRBV13|-|TRBJ2-5|few
TGTGCCAGCAGCTATTTAGCGCCTCAAGAGACCCAGTACTTC
CASSYLAPQETQYF
>TRBV24-1|TRBD1|TRBJ2-3|-
TGTGCCACCAGTGATTTAGACAGGGGCACGCAGTATTTT
CATSDLDRGTQYF
>TRBV5-1|-|TRBJ2-4|few
TGCGCCAGCAGTGTTTCGGGGGGCGCCCAAAACATTCAGTACTTC
CASSVSGGAQNIQYF
>TRBV6-1|-|TRBJ1-4|few
TGTGCCAGCAGCGGGACAAGGGTTGGTGAAAAACTGTTTTTT
CASSGTRVGEKLFF
>TRBV29-1|TRBD2|TRBJ2-5|-
TGCAGCCACATTCGGACTAGCGGGACGAAGACCCAGTACTTC
CSHIRTSGTKTQYF
>TRBV20-1|-|TRBJ2-7|-
TGCAGTGCTCGAGGGGCTCCCTCCTACTACGAGCAGTACTTC
CSARGAPSYYEQYF
>TRBV20-1|TRBD2|TRBJ2-4|-
TGCAGTGCTAGTAAGCTAGCGGGGGAAGCCAAAAGCATTCAGTACTTC
CSASKLAGEAKSIQYF
>TRBV6-5|-|TRBJ2-7|-
TGTGCCAGCAGTTGCAGCCAGAGCTCCTACGAGCAGTACTTC
CASSCSQSSYEQYF
>TRBV4-1|-|TRBJ2-7|-
TGCGCCAGCAGCCAAGGGCCAGGGATCGATGAGCAGTACTTC
CASSQGPGIDEQYF
>TRBV20-1|-|TRBJ2-3|-
TGCAGTGCTAGAGGCTCAGAATACACAGATACGCAGTATTTT
CSARGSEYTDTQYF
>TRBV27|TRBD1|TRBJ1-2|-
TGTGCCAGCAGTTTATCTAGAAATGGACAGGGGTACCATGGCTACACCTTC
CASSLSRNGQGYHGYTF
>TRBV25-1|-|TRBJ1-2|-
TGTGCCAGCAGTGAATTTAAGGGTACTAACTATGGCTACACCTTC
CASSEFKGTNYGYTF
>TRBV5-1|TRBD2|TRBJ2-7|-
TGCGCCAGCAGCGGGGGACTAGCGGCGGGCGAGCAGTACTTC
CASSGGLAAGEQYF
>TRBV20-1|-|TRBJ2-3|many
TGCAGCGCCTTGGGACCGGGCTATACGCAGTATTTT
CSALGPGYTQYF
>TRBV20-1|-|TRBJ1-5|-
TGCAGTGCTTTACCCAGGGGATCCAATCAGCCCCAGCATTTT
CSALPRGSNQPQHF
>TRBV7-6|-|TRBJ2-3|-
TGTGCCAGCAGCTCTACGTGGTCAGATACGCAGTATTTT
CASSSTWSDTQYF
>TRBV4-2|-|TRBJ1-2|-
TGTGCCAGCAGCCAAGAAGGGGGGACCGCTAACTATGGCTACACCTTC
CASSQEGGTANYGYTF
>TRBV27|-|TRBJ1-1|-
TGTGCCAGCAGTTTATGGCCGGGGGACAACACTGAAGCTTTCTTT
CASSLWPGDNTEAFF
>TRBV12-3/TRBV12-4|TRBD1|TRBJ1-3|once
TGTGCCAGCAAAGGGACAGGGGAGGGAAACACCATATATTTT
CASKGTGEGNTIYF
>TRBV14|-|TRBJ2-1|many
TGTGCCAGCAGCCAATTATATTATCCGCAGTTCTTC
CASSQLYYPQFF
>TRBV20-1|-|TRBJ2-5|-
TGCAGTGCTAAATTGGACGGAGGCCTTCAGACCCAGTACTTC
CSAKLDGGLQTQYF
>TRBV11-2|-|TRBJ2-4|few
TGTGCCAGCAGTTTCCAGGGGGGGTCCATTCAGTACTTC
CASSFQGGSIQYF
>TRBV4-2|-|TRBJ2-7|few
TGTGCCAGCAGCCGACTTCCCTGGGACCACGAGCAGTACTTC
CASSRLPWDHEQYF
>TRBV6-6|-|TRBJ2-2|-
TGTGCCAGCAGGCCTGAGGGGACCGGGGAGCTGTTTTTT
CASRPEGTGELFF
>TRBV27|-|TRBJ2-5|-
TGTGCCAGCAGTTCCTCGGGGTGGGGGACCCAGTACTTC
CASSSSGWGTQYF
>TRBV5-5|-|TRBJ2-5|-
TGTGCCAGCAGCTTGCGGACGGGGGCGCTCCAAGAGACCCAGTACTTC
CASSLRTGALQETQYF
>TRBV7-6|-|TRBJ1-4|few
TGTGCCAGCAGCTTCCCGCCAGACACAGGGCTCCGGGGTGAAAAACTGTTTTTT
CASSFPPDTGLRGEKLFF
>TRBV3-1|TRBD2|TRBJ2-7|-
TGTGCCAGCAGTCCTACTAGCGGGGTCCCCTGGGATGAGCAGTACTTC
CASSPTSGVPWDEQYF
>TRBV7-2|-|TRBJ1-2|-
TGTGCCAGCAGCCACCCATCCCGGGGAATCTATGGCTACACCTTC
CASSHPSRGIYGYTF
>TRBV6-5|-|TRBJ2-1|-
TGTGCCAGCAGTTCCATAGGAGTTCTAGATGAGCAGTTCTTC
CASSSIGVLDEQFF
>TRBV10-3|TRBD2|TRBJ2-5|few
TGTGCCATCAGTGATAATAGCGGGGCGGGGGAGACCCAGTACTTC
CAISDNSGAGETQYF
>TRBV6-6|-|TRBJ2-2|-
TGTGCCAGCAGCATCCGGTCGGAGCGTACTTACGGGGAGCTGTTTTTT
CASSIRSERTYGELFF
>TRBV3-1|-|TRBJ1-1|few
TGTGCCAGCAGCCAAGTGGTAGGGACTGAAGCTTTCTTT
CASSQVVGTEAFF
>TRBV20-1|-|TRBJ1-5|-
TGCAGTGCTAGTTGGTGGGGAGGAAGTCAGCCCCAGCATTTT
CSASWWGGSQPQHF
>TRBV28|TRBD1|TRBJ1-2|-
TGTGCCAGCAGTGCGCCACAGGGGGCTAGCTATGGCTACACCTTC
CASSAPQGASYGYTF
>TRBV13|-|TRBJ2-3|few
TGTGCCAGCAGAAAGCGGAGTAGCACAGATGCGCAGTATTTT
CASRKRSSTDAQYF
>TRBV13|TRBD2|TRBJ2-7|many
TGTGCCAGCAGCTTAGTCGCTAGCGGAACTACCTACGGGCAGTACTTC
CASSLVASGTTYGQYF
>TRBV14|TRBD2|TRBJ2-7|few
TGTGCCAGCAGCCAAGAGACTAGCGGGTTCGACGAGCAGTACTTC
CASSQETSGFDEQYF
>TRBV28|TRBD2|TRBJ2-3|-
TGTGCCAGCAGTTTGGAGCGGGAACAGGATACGCAGTATTTT
CASSLEREQDTQYF
>TRBV11-2|-|TRBJ2-3|few
TGTGCCAGCAGCTTTGACCAAGTAGGCACAGATACGCAGTATTTT
CASSFDQVGTDTQYF
>TRBV6-5|-|TRBJ2-1|-
TGTGCCAGCGGGGCTGAACGCAATGAGCAGTTCTTC
CASGAERNEQFF
>TRBV10-3|-|TRBJ1-4|few
TGTGCCACCGCCGGTGGGGTCACAACTAATGAAAAACTGTTTTTT
CATAGGVTTNEKLFF
>TRBV4-1|-|TRBJ1-2|-
TGCGCCAGCAGCCAAGGGGAGGGGAACTATGGCTACACCTTC
CASSQGEGNYGYTF
>TRBV2|TRBD1|TRBJ1-1|-
TGTGCCAGCAGTATCCGACAGGGGCCCCCTTTGAACACTGAAGCTTTCTTT
CASSIRQGPPLNTEAFF
>TRBV5-1|TRBD1|TRBJ2-7|-
TGCGCCAGCAGCCCATACAGGGGGAGCTACAATGAGCAGTACTTC
CASSPYRGSYNEQYF
>TRBV20-1|-|TRBJ2-1|-
TGCAGTGCTAGCGACCGGGACCCCGACCTCTTCTACAATGAGCAGTTCTTC
CSASDRDPDLFYNEQFF
>TRBV29-1|-|TRBJ2-7|many
TGCAGCGTTGGGGGGCGACAGTCCGCCTACGAGCAGTACTTC
CSVGGRQSAYEQYF
>TRBV9|TRBD1|TRBJ2-7|-
TGTGCCAGCACACGTGGACAGGGCCCCTACTACGAGCAGTACTTC
CASTRGQGPYYEQYF
>TRBV27|TRBD1|TRBJ2-7|-
TGTGCCAGCAGCTACAGGGGGCAGTACGAGCAGTACTTC
CASSYRGQYEQYF
>TRBV11-2|TRBD1|TRBJ2-7|few
TGTGCCACCCGGGGACAGGCCTACGAGCAGTACTTC
CATRGQAYEQYF
>TRBV7-2|-|TRBJ2-1|many
TGTGCCAGCAGACCGGGACAATTATACAATGAGCAGTTCTTC
CASRPGQLYNEQFF
>TRBV6-2/TRBV6-3|-|TRBJ2-7|-
TGTGCCAGCAGTTATAGACTAGACGGTGAGCAGTACTTC
CASSYRLDGEQYF
>TRBV5-1|-|TRBJ1-1|-
TGCGCCAGCAGCTTGGCCTGGACATCGAACACTGAAGCTTTCTTT
CASSLAWTSNTEAFF
>TRBV28|-|TRBJ2-5|few
TGTGCCAGCCTTCCCCTAAGCGCAACCTACAATGAGCAGTACTTC
CASLPLSATYNEQYF
>TRBV5-4|TRBD2|TRBJ2-1|-
TGTGCCAGCAGCCCCTCGGGACTAGCGGGAGGCAATGAGCAGTTCTTC
CASSPSGLAGGNEQFF
>TRBV3-1|TRBD2|TRBJ2-1|-
TGTGCCAGCCGAGCAAGCGGGAGTCACAATGCGCAGTTCTTC
CASRASGSHNAQFF
>TRBV10-3|-|TRBJ2-5|-
TGTGTCATCAGTGAGACTCCAAATTCCGAACCCCAAGAGACCCAGTCCTTC
CVISETPNSEPQETQSF
>TRBV7-8|-|TRBJ1-4|-
TGTGCCAGCAGCGATAGAAAAGGCCTCGTTAATGAAAAACTGTTTTTT
CASSDRKGLVNEKLFF
>TRBV5-6|-|TRBJ2-3|few
TGTGCCAGCAGCTTGGATCCTAGCGGCACAGATACGCAGTATTTT
CASSLDPSGTDTQYF
>TRBV20-1|TRBD2|TRBJ2-1|-
TGCAGTGCTAGAGTCACTAGCGGGGGGGCCCATGAGCAGTTCTTC
CSARVTSGGAHEQFF